One sample yielded the 17 T cell receptor beta chains listed below, sequenced in a study of blood T cell repertoires in COVID-19. The table came from immunoSEQ multiplex PCR; TCRdb's copy has only in-frame clones and leaves some out. Seen here are over 200,000 clones, 65% to 90% observed once, and the top ten hold roughly 16%. The sequencing input was PBMCs or T cells enriched from blood (not recorded which). These receptors were collected from a man aged 18-30 years who had recovered from COVID-19.

This clone was counted between two and nine times. The chain uses TRBV7-2 and TRBJ2-5; 9 nucleotides line up with TRBD2. After removal of 5 bases from V and 1 base from J, the junction contained 8 bases not matched to a gene. This CDR3 has 16 residues. Germline V gene data show CDR1 as SGHTA and CDR2 as FQGNSA. CDR3 coding DNA: TGTGCCAGCAGCCCTCTAGCGGGGCGCCCCCAAGAGACCCAGTACTTC. This gives the protein CASSPLAGRPQETQYF.

A single count supports this clone. The V call is TRBV4-2, the J call TRBJ2-3; TRBD2 agrees at 10 bases. V shed 0 bases, J shed 0 bases, and the junction held 6 bases outside the gene matches. The CDR3 loop spans 18 amino acids. The germline CDR1 and CDR2 sequences are LGHNA and YNFKEQ. The CDR3 protein is CASSQEASGSGSTDTQYF. CDR3 coding DNA: TGTGCCAGCAGCCAAGAGGCTAGCGGGAGCGGTAGCACAGATACGCAGTATTTT.

In its sample, this clone was seen once. CDR3 residues: CASSQDRGGYLSGANVLTF. The CDR3 nucleotides are TGCGCCAGCAGCCAAGATCGGGGAGGTTACCTCTCTGGGGCCAACGTCCTGACTTTC. This chain connects TRBV4-1 to TRBJ2-6, with D tentatively TRBD2 (6 bases). CDR3 length: 19 amino acids. Per the germline V gene, CDR1 is MGHRA and CDR2 is YSYEKL. Trimming took off 0 bases at V and 0 bases at J, with 15 bases between the two ends.

The chain recombines TRBV18 with TRBJ1-3; D remains unclear. V was clipped by 0 bases and J by 2 bases, with 14 bases between them. CDR1 is KGHSH, CDR2 LQKENI, per germline. The CDR3 consists of 17 residues. CDR3 residues: CASSPPLERLTGNTIYF. CDR3 DNA: TGTGCCAGCTCACCACCTTTGGAGAGGCTGACTGGAAACACCATATATTTT. The entire variable domain, with the rest obtained from reference TRBV18 and TRBJ1-3, is as follows: NAGVMQNPRHLVRRRGQEARLRCSPMKGHSHVYWYRQLPEEGLKFMVYLQKENIIDESGMPKERFSAEFPKEGPSILRIQQVVRGDSAAYFCASSPPLERLTGNTIYFGEGSWLTVV.

This clone was counted between two and nine times. This chain links TRBV18 with TRBJ1-1; 7 nucleotides agree with TRBD1. Germline-derived CDR1 and CDR2 are KGHSH and LQKENI. Unmatched junction bases numbered 10, after V lost 3 bases and J lost 6 bases. The length of the CDR3 is 15 residues. The CDR3: CASSPDPDRDPEAFF. CDR3 coding DNA: TGTGCCAGCTCACCTGACCCTGACAGGGACCCTGAAGCTTTCTTT. Looking up the rest from reference TRBV18 and TRBJ1-1 gives the full variable domain: NAGVMQNPRHLVRRRGQEARLRCSPMKGHSHVYWYRQLPEEGLKFMVYLQKENIIDESGMPKERFSAEFPKEGPSILRIQQVVRGDSAAYFCASSPDPDRDPEAFFGQGTRLTVV.

This sequence joins TRBV30 and TRBJ1-4; 9 bases line up with TRBD1. The length of the CDR3 is 15 residues. Germline assignment: CDR1 GTSNPN and CDR2 SVGIG (reference sequence). V dropped 4 bases and J dropped 7; count of bases not matched to a gene: 10. The CDR3 region is CAWTHGQGRGEKLFF. CDR3 sequence (DNA): TGTGCCTGGACCCATGGACAGGGGAGGGGTGAAAAACTGTTTTTT.

This chain joins TRBV3-1 (or the pseudogene TRBV3-2) and TRBJ2-3; 12 bases fit TRBD2. The V segment lost 1 base and the J segment 6 bases; nucleotides outside the gene matches: 8. The CDR3 is 17 residues long. The V gene's germline CDR1 is LGHDT and CDR2 YNNKEL (reference sequence). As DNA, the CDR3 is TGTGCCAGCAGCCAAGTTGGGACTAGCGGGTTCGTGGATACGCAGTATTTT. Its translation: CASSQVGTSGFVDTQYF.

The rearrangement uses TRBV7-3 and TRBJ2-1, with 11 bases identical to TRBD1. Per the germline V gene, CDR1 is SGHTA and CDR2 is FQGTGA. This CDR3 is built from 15 residues. The junction had 5 bases not matched to a gene; V was cut back by 5 bases and J by 5 bases. Written as DNA, the CDR3 is TGTGCCAGCAGCGACCGGGACAGGGGGGACAATGAGCAGTTCTTC. Translation gives CASSDRDRGDNEQFF.

The chain is built from TRBV18 and TRBJ2-1; 8 nucleotides line up with TRBD1. CDR3 length: 15 amino acids. Trimming removed 1 base from V and 9 bases from J; junction bases left unmatched: 8. The germline CDR1 and CDR2 sequences are KGHSH and LQKENI. The CDR3 loop reads CASSPQPGQGGEQFF. In DNA, the CDR3 is TGTGCCAGCTCACCACAACCCGGACAGGGCGGTGAGCAGTTCTTC.

This clone was recorded a few times. This chain joins TRBV5-1 and TRBJ1-1, with D perhaps matching TRBD1 (6 bases). CDR1 is SGHRS and CDR2 is YFSETQ in the germline V gene. The CDR3 is 17 amino acids. Trimming shortened V by 0 bases and J by 4 bases, and 19 bases separated the two germline ends. DNA for the CDR3: TGCGCCAGCAGCTTGGAAAGTGAGGGACATGAGGGCACTGAAGCTTTCTTT. This sequence encodes CASSLESEGHEGTEAFF.

The gene calls are TRBV19 and TRBJ2-7; 11 bases align to TRBD2. In germline, CDR1 is LNHDA, CDR2 SQIVND (reference sequence). The CDR3 is 14 residues long. The J segment lost 5 bases and the V segment lost 4 bases, leaving 4 bases of the junction unmatched. In DNA, the CDR3 is TGTGCCAGTAGTACACTAGCGGGAGTCAACGAGCAGTACTTC. Translating gives CASSTLAGVNEQYF.

The CDR3 loop is CASSPPGQFQETQYF. The CDR3 region has the DNA TGTGCCAGCTCACCACCTGGACAGTTCCAAGAGACCCAGTACTTC. This rearrangement joins TRBV18 to TRBJ2-5; the D gene is possibly TRBD1 (6 bases). The CDR3 sequence is 15 residues long. CDR1 and CDR2 (germline): KGHSH, LQKENI. V was cut by 0 bases and J by 1 base, with 9 bases left in between.

J is TRBJ1-5 and V is TRBV7-2; D remains ambiguous. The V gene lost 1 base and the J gene lost 7 bases, with 14 bases spanning the gap. This CDR3 has 15 residues. The germline gives CDR1 SGHTA, CDR2 FQGNSA. The CDR3 coding sequence is TGTGCCAGCAGCTTAGATGTACGGGGTCGACAGCCCCAGCATTTT. Residues: CASSLDVRGRQPQHF.

J is TRBJ2-7 and V is TRBV2, with D perhaps matching TRBD2 (5 bases). Trimming took off 4 bases at V and 2 bases at J, with 15 bases between the two ends. The CDR3 totals 15 residues. Germline V gene sequence: CDR1 SNHLY, CDR2 FYNNEI. The CDR3 DNA reads TGTGCCAGCAGTGTGTCGCTAGCCAAAACCTACGAGCAGTACTTC. As protein: CASSVSLAKTYEQYF.

The chain uses TRBV5-4 and TRBJ2-5; 15 nucleotides agree with TRBD2. Germline loops: CDR1 SGHNT, CDR2 YYREEE (reference sequence). The CDR3 is 18 amino acids. The junction had 7 bases not matched to a gene; V was cut back by 3 bases and J by 1 base. The CDR3 DNA follows: TGTGCCAGCAGCTCCGGGACTAGCGGGGGGAGCCCCCAAGAGACCCAGTACTTC. This translates into CASSSGTSGGSPQETQYF. Full variable domain (remainder filled in from reference TRBV5-4 and TRBJ2-5): ETGVTQSPTHLIKTRGQQVTLRCSSQSGHNTVSWYQQALGQGPQFIFQYYREEENGRGNFPPRFSGLQFPNYSSELNVNALELDDSALYLCASSSGTSGGSPQETQYFGPGTRLLVL.

This chain joins TRBV25-1 and TRBJ2-5; D remains ambiguous. The CDR3 runs to 12 residues. Germline V lookup: CDR1 MGHDK, CDR2 SYGVNS. V dropped 1 base and J dropped 5 bases, with 5 bases sitting between them. Here the CDR3 DNA reads TGTGCCAGCAGTGAATTCGGGGAGACCCAGTACTTC. The encoded protein is CASSEFGETQYF.

This chain joins TRBV30 and TRBJ1-1; the D gene is possibly TRBD1 (5 bases). Trimming took 3 bases from V and 4 from J, leaving 12 bases between them. Per the germline V gene, CDR1 is GTSNPN and CDR2 is SVGIG (reference sequence). This CDR3 has 13 amino acids. CDR3 nucleotide sequence: TGTGCCTGGAGATCCAGGGTGGGCACTGAAGCTTTCTTT. It translates to CAWRSRVGTEAFF.